Below are 21 T cell receptor beta chains sequenced from a single sample in a study of blood T cell repertoires in COVID-19. The method was immunoSEQ multiplex PCR; TCRdb's version includes in-frame clones alone and lacks a portion of them. The data hold a few hundred thousand clones, with less than 90% observed a single time. The specimen was peripheral blood. The receptors derive from a man aged 55 to 70 with acute or convalescent COVID-19.

A few counts support this clone. This chain uses TRBV11-3 with TRBJ1-2, with D tentatively TRBD1 (5 bases). Trimming shortened V by 5 bases and J by 4 bases, and 11 bases separated the two germline ends. This CDR3 is 13 amino acids long. Germline CDR1 is SGHNT and CDR2 is YENEEA. CDR3 sequence reads: CASSDRGGYGYTF. The CDR3 region has the DNA TGTGCCAGCAGCGATAGGGGAGGCTATGGCTACACCTTC.

The chain joins TRBV7-9 to TRBJ2-1; 8 nucleotides align to TRBD2. V lost 0 bases, J lost 9 bases, and 4 bases stayed unmatched. This CDR3 has 14 residues. CDR1 and CDR2 (germline): SEHNR, FQNEAQ (reference sequence). The CDR3 region has the DNA TGTGCCAGCAGCTTAGCGCAGCGGGAGAGTGAGCAGTTCTTC. It translates to CASSLAQRESEQFF.

The chain combines TRBV7-6 with TRBJ2-3; 13 nucleotides line up with TRBD2. V lost 5 bases, J lost 2 bases, and 4 bases stayed unmatched. Per the germline V gene, CDR1 is SGHVS and CDR2 is FNYEAQ. CDR3 length: 16 amino acids. CDR3 in DNA: TGTGCCAGCAGCGAAGGGACTAGCGGGAACACAGATACGCAGTATTTT. This codes for CASSEGTSGNTDTQYF. Combining the CDR3 with reference TRBV7-6 and TRBJ2-3 gives the whole variable domain GAGVSQSPRYKVTKRGQDVALRCDPISGHVSLYWYRQALGQGPEFLTYFNYEAQQDKSGLPNDRFSAERPEGSISTLTIQRTEQRDSAMYRCASSEGTSGNTDTQYFGPGTRLTVL.

The V gene is TRBV25-1, the J gene TRBJ2-3; TRBD1 matches at 7 bases. V was clipped by 3 bases and J by 9 bases; unmatched bases: 15. Germline lookup yields CDR1 MGHDK and CDR2 SYGVNS. The CDR3 is made up of 16 amino acids. The CDR3 protein is CASSEGLRPGTATQYF. The DNA of the CDR3 is TGTGCCAGCAGTGAGGGCCTTCGCCCTGGGACAGCAACGCAGTATTTT. The full variable domain, its missing parts supplied by reference TRBV25-1 and TRBJ2-3, is EADIYQTPRYLVIGTGKKITLECSQTMGHDKMYWYQQDPGMELHLIHYSYGVNSTEKGDLSSESTVSRIRTEHFPLTLESARPSHTSQYLCASSEGLRPGTATQYFGPGTRLTVL.

V is TRBV18 and J is TRBJ2-1; 7 bases fit TRBD2. V was pared by 1 base and J by 4 bases, with 4 bases of the junction left unmatched. The CDR3 is made up of 15 amino acids. CDR1 is KGHSH, CDR2 LQKENI, per germline. CDR3 sequence reads: CASSPLTSSYNEQFF. In nucleotides, the CDR3 is TGTGCCAGCTCACCACTGACTAGCAGTTACAATGAGCAGTTCTTC.

The CDR3 DNA follows: TGTGCCAGCAGCTTAGTCTGGGGGCGTACTGAAGCTTTCTTT. Amino acids: CASSLVWGRTEAFF. V gene TRBV7-2 combines with J gene TRBJ1-1, with D maybe TRBD1 (6 bases). Trimming left V 1 base short and J 5 bases short, with 11 bases between. Germline V gene sequence: CDR1 SGHTA, CDR2 FQGNSA. This CDR3 spans 14 amino acids. The full variable domain, with the rest looked up from reference TRBV7-2 and TRBJ1-1, is GAGVSQSPSNKVTEKGKDVELRCDPISGHTALYWYRQSLGQGLEFLIYFQGNSAPDKSGLPSDRFSAERTGGSVSTLTIQRTQQEDSAVYLCASSLVWGRTEAFFGQGTRLTVV.

The table lists this clone with a few counts. The chain combines TRBV6-5 with TRBJ1-2; maybe TRBD1 (6 bases). CDR1 is MNHEY, CDR2 SVGAGI, per germline. This CDR3 has 15 residues. V was clipped by 6 bases and J by 5 bases, with 19 bases between them. The CDR3 is CASRKDPGDSYGYTF. In nucleotides, the CDR3 is TGTGCCAGCAGAAAGGATCCAGGGGATTCATATGGCTACACCTTC.

CDR3 in DNA: TGTGCCAGCTCACTAGCGGGAGAGGATGAGCAGTTCTTC. This encodes CASSLAGEDEQFF. This rearrangement joins TRBV6-5 to TRBJ2-1; TRBD2 matches at 11 bases. The J segment lost 8 bases and the V segment lost 8 bases, leaving 5 bases of the junction unmatched. CDR3 length equals 13 residues. Germline-derived CDR1 and CDR2 are MNHEY and SVGAGI.

The chain uses TRBV30 and TRBJ1-5; perhaps TRBD1 as D (5 bases). V lost 0 bases and J lost 2, with 17 bases in between. The germline V gene has CDR1 GTSNPN and CDR2 SVGIG (reference sequence). The CDR3 is made up of 17 amino acids. This CDR3 is CAWSVFPRGEGNQPQHF. The CDR3 bases are TGTGCCTGGAGTGTATTCCCAAGGGGCGAAGGCAATCAGCCCCAGCATTTT.

This chain uses TRBV28 with TRBJ2-1, with a possible D match to TRBD1 (6 bases). The CDR3 is made up of 16 amino acids. The germline V gene has CDR1 MDHEN and CDR2 SYDVKM. The V and J ends lost 4 bases and 11 bases respectively, with 24 bases between them. In DNA form, the CDR3 reads TGTGCCAGCAGTTCTAGGGCCCTGACAGGTGTACTAAAGCAGTTCTTC. This translates into CASSSRALTGVLKQFF.

The V gene is TRBV7-3, the J gene TRBJ2-5; a possible D gene is TRBD2 (5 bases). The germline V gene has CDR1 SGHTA and CDR2 FQGTGA. V shed 7 bases and J shed 4 bases, with 16 bases lying between them. The CDR3 loop spans 14 amino acids. The CDR3 nucleotides are TGTGCCAGCAAAATGGGAGCGTCCTCAGAGACCCAGTACTTC. Its translation: CASKMGASSETQYF.

The chain recombines TRBV25-1 with TRBJ1-2, with D hard to call. Germline values: CDR1 MGHDK, CDR2 SYGVNS. V lost 2 bases, J lost 7 bases, and 11 bases lay in between. The CDR3 consists of 13 residues. The chain's CDR3 is CASSEGGVGGYTF. CDR3 nucleotide sequence: TGTGCCAGCAGTGAAGGCGGTGTAGGTGGCTACACCTTC.

This rearrangement joins TRBV11-3 to TRBJ2-3, with D hard to call. This CDR3 region has 15 residues. The V and J ends lost 4 bases and 1 base respectively, with 12 bases between them. CDR1 is SGHNT, CDR2 YENEEA, per germline. DNA of the CDR3: TGTGCCAGCAGCTCCCCCCCCGGAGGCACAGATACGCAGTATTTT. It encodes CASSSPPGGTDTQYF.

As to this clone: This CDR3 is also generated by other DNA sequences in the sample. This chain joins TRBV14 and TRBJ1-6; the D is unclear. CDR1 is SGHDN and CDR2 is FVKESK in the germline V gene. The CDR3 is made up of 13 amino acids. Trimming stripped 0 bases from V and 7 bases from J, with 4 bases between. The CDR3 DNA sequence: TGTGCCAGCAGCCAAGATCTCAATTCACCCCTCCACTTT. It specifies CASSQDLNSPLHF.

The chain links TRBV15 to TRBJ2-7; perhaps TRBD1 as D (6 bases). Deletions cut 4 bases from V and 6 bases from J, with 13 bases between. This CDR3 has 13 residues. Germline assignment: CDR1 LNHNV and CDR2 YYDKDF (reference sequence). CDR3 residues: CATSTPFRGEQYF. CDR3 nucleotide sequence: TGTGCCACCAGCACACCTTTCAGGGGCGAGCAGTACTTC.

This clone has a single count. This chain uses TRBV10-3 with TRBJ2-7, with 7 positions matching TRBD1. Germline CDR1 and CDR2: ENHRY and SYGVKD. V lost 0 bases and J lost 5; bases outside the gene matches: 7. This CDR3 spans 15 amino acids. The CDR3 coding sequence is TGTGCCATCAGTGAGTCGTGGCAGGGGGTCCACGAGCAGTACTTC. Protein product: CAISESWQGVHEQYF.

V usage is TRBV7-6 and J usage is TRBJ1-5; D gene ambiguous. Germline-derived CDR1 and CDR2 are SGHVS and FNYEAQ. The V end was cut by 1 base, the J end by 3 bases, with 13 bases between. The CDR3 has 16 residues. Written as DNA, the CDR3 is TGTGCCAGCAGCTTAGGTCCACCCGCTACCAATCAGCCCCAGCATTTT. Translation gives CASSLGPPATNQPQHF.

This sequence joins TRBV19 and TRBJ2-5; D might be TRBD2 (5 bases). This CDR3 comprises 14 residues. Germline CDR1 LNHDA, CDR2 SQIVND (reference sequence). The ends were cut back, 8 bases at V and 5 bases at J, with 18 bases in the middle. This CDR3 reads CASLGGYGVETQYF. The CDR3 coding sequence is TGTGCCAGTCTTGGCGGGTACGGGGTGGAGACCCAGTACTTC. The variable domain in full, with the rest retrieved from reference TRBV19 and TRBJ2-5, is DGGITQSPKYLFRKEGQNVTLSCEQNLNHDAMYWYRQDPGQGLRLIYYSQIVNDFQKGDIAEGYSVSREKKESFPLTVTSAQKNPTAFYLCASLGGYGVETQYFGPGTRLLVL.

A single count supports this clone. The V gene is TRBV30, the J gene TRBJ1-4; TRBD1 agrees at 7 bases. CDR1 and CDR2 (germline): GTSNPN, SVGIG (reference sequence). The CDR3 sequence is 13 residues long. CDR3 protein: CACGTDYNEKLFF. The CDR3, as DNA: TGTGCTTGTGGGACAGATTATAATGAAAAACTGTTTTTT.

This rearrangement joins TRBV30 to TRBJ2-1, with 9 positions matching TRBD2. The V gene end was trimmed by 2 bases and the J gene end by 5 bases; junction bases not matched to a gene: 13. CDR1 is GTSNPN, CDR2 SVGIG, per germline (reference sequence). This CDR3 has 17 amino acids. Here the CDR3 reads CAWSFTRGVAGDNEQFF. For the CDR3, the DNA is TGTGCCTGGAGTTTTACGAGGGGGGTAGCGGGAGACAATGAGCAGTTCTTC.

The chain has TRBV14 and TRBJ1-2, with 12 nucleotides matching TRBD1. V shed 4 bases, J shed 8 bases, and the junction held 14 bases outside the gene matches. This CDR3 has 17 residues. Germline CDR1 reads SGHDN; CDR2 reads FVKESK. CDR3 DNA sequence: TGTGCCAGCAGCCTCCGTCCCGGGACAGGGGGCGCGGAGGGCTACACCTTC. Translated, it gives CASSLRPGTGGAEGYTF.